Described below is a single T cell receptor (beta chain) sequence and its context. The template was RNA from unsorted bulk tissue. Donors were chemotherapy-naive, newly diagnosed lung cancer surgical patients in China, August–late 2014. The sample belongs to a study of tumor and adjacent non-tumor tissue in lung cancer. Study-wide context: Aged about 31 to 80 years, patients included 9 to 11 men and 5 women with stage I to III disease.

TCRbeta libraries were built with three rounds of nested PCR, modified from ARM-PCR. A single record per CDR3 protein comes from TCRdb applying MiXCR to the multiplex PCR reads. The sample consists of approximately 140,000 distinct CDR3 sequences, around 61% of them appearing once. Germline CDR1 reads MNHEY; CDR2 reads SVGAGI. The CDR3 extends over 15 amino acids. After removal of 4 bases from V and 6 bases from J, the junction contained 7 bases not matched to a gene. This clonotype was obtained from a man aged 55 to 70 with small cell lung cancer. The rearrangement joins TRBV6-5 to TRBJ2-2; 8 bases are a match to TRBD2. Specimen: lung tumor tissue. CDR3 amino acids: CASSLDGRAAGELFF. In DNA, the CDR3 is TGTGCCAGCAGTTTAGACGGGAGGGCAGCCGGGGAGCTGTTTTTT.